This T cell receptor beta chain was sequenced during a study of Ad26.COV2.S vaccination and SARS-CoV-2 variants. Study at large: Ad26.COV2.S arm of COV1001 included the donor.

V lost 1 base and J 0 bases, leaving 5 bases between the germline ends. The CDR3 runs to 14 residues. The germline V gene has CDR1 MNHNS and CDR2 SASEGT. Treatment in this sample: roughly 20 received Ad26.COV2.S at low or high dose, single or two shots; about 5 received placebo; per-sample allocation not given. The study sampled participants on day 63 after the first vaccine or placebo injection. This adult donor, from Boston, was 18-55 years old. Concerning this clone: Its cognate antigen is unknown.

Study-wide results and caveats: Quantification of TCR breadth and depth may have yielded underestimates of total T cell responses. Researchers reported similar non-spike TCR breadth in vaccine and placebo recipients.

The table came from immunoSEQ multiplex PCR; TCRdb's copy has only in-frame clones and leaves some out. The data show roughly 400,000 clones, 90% seen once. Material: peripheral blood, obtained in a trial of Ad26.COV2.S vaccine versus placebo. This chain uses TRBV6-1 with TRBJ2-3, with D unclear. The TCR originated in a person aged 18-65 years who received the Ad26.COV2.S COVID-19 vaccine or a placebo. CDR3 sequence: CASSEEGSTDTQYF. In nucleotides, the CDR3 is TGTGCCAGCAGTGAAGAAGGGAGCACAGATACGCAGTATTTT.